This T cell receptor (beta chain) was obtained from a study of T-cell reconstitution after alpha-beta-depleted transplantation in children. Preparation of the TCRbeta library used unique molecular identifiers. TCRdb re-called the PCR reads through MiXCR, storing one row per CDR3 protein. The sample holds some 590,000 distinct CDR3 sequences, roughly a tenth seen once. Trimming took off 1 base at V and 10 bases at J, with 11 bases between the two ends. The CDR3 has 14 amino acids. CDR1 and CDR2 from the germline V gene are SEHNR and FQNEAQ (reference sequence). The chain links TRBV7-9 to TRBJ1-6; D is ambiguous. The specimen comprised PBMCs from the stem cell graft donor, sampled from the stem cell graft. This TCR was recovered from a human donor who donated a stem cell graft to a child with acute myeloid leukemia. CDR3 region: CASSLGQVSSPLHF. CDR3 bases: TGTGCCAGCAGCTTAGGCCAAGTCAGCTCACCCCTCCACTTT.